This T cell receptor beta chain was documented in a study of blood T cells in healthy people across ages. V lost 0 bases and J lost 5, with 8 bases in between. CDR1 MNHNY and CDR2 SVGAGI come from the germline V gene (reference sequence). This CDR3 spans 14 amino acids. A word on this clonotype: The target antigen is unknown.

Caucasian individuals from Russia who were healthy and aged about 6 to 95 acted as donors. Every participating donor contributed 8 to 10 milliliters of peripheral blood through a draw. Broader study findings: Because sorting was not performed, PBMCs prevented conclusive naive versus antigen-experienced comparison.

A J-beta primer mix and a sample-barcoded 5' primer were used in a second PCR of about 6 to 12 cycles. TCRdb reanalysed the 5' RACE reads using MiXCR and keeps one entry per CDR3 protein. Altogether 550,000 to 800,000 distinct CDR3 sequences are present, less than 40% being singletons, with the ten largest covering approximately 15%. This clonotype originated in a woman over 75 in good health. Sequencing was done on a sample of blood. The chain combines TRBV6-6 with TRBJ1-5, with D hard to call. CDR3 region: CASSYSGGHQPQHF. As DNA, the CDR3 is TGTGCCAGCAGTTACTCTGGTGGGCATCAGCCCCAGCATTTT.